This T cell receptor (beta chain) is drawn from a study of blood T cell repertoires in COVID-19. Assay: immunoSEQ multiplex PCR; the TCRdb copy retains only in-frame clones and omits some. The data show about 42,000 clones, about 85% seen once. This CDR3 has 18 amino acids. Germline loops: CDR1 SGHTA, CDR2 FQGNSA. V trimming: 5 bases; J trimming: 9 bases; junction bases outside the gene matches: 21. The chain employs TRBV7-2 and TRBJ1-4; TRBD1 matches 7 bases. The clonotype was recovered from a human donor in a cohort sampled during active COVID-19. Sequenced material: peripheral blood. In DNA form, the CDR3 reads TGTGCCAGCAGCCTCCTCCTCGGTTCTAGGGGGCGCCCGCAAAAACTGTTTTTT. Its protein product is CASSLLLGSRGRPQKLFF.